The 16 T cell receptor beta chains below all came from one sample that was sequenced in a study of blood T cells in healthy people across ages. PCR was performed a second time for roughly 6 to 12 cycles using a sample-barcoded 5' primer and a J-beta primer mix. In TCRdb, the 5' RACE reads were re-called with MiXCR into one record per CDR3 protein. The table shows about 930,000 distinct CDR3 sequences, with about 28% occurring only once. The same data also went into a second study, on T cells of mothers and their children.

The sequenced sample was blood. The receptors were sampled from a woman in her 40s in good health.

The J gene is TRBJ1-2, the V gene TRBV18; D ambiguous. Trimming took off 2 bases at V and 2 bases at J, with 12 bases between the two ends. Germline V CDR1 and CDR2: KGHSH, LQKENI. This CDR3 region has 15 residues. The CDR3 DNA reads TGTGCCAGCTCACCAAGGACGGGAATCAACTATGGCTACACCTTC. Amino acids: CASSPRTGINYGYTF.

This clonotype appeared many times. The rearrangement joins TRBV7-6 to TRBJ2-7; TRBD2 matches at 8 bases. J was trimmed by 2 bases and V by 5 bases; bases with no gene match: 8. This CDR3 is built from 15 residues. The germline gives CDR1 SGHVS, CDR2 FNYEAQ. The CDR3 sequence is CASSVIGGATYEQYF. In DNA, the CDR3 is TGTGCCAGCAGCGTTATCGGGGGGGCCACCTACGAGCAGTACTTC.

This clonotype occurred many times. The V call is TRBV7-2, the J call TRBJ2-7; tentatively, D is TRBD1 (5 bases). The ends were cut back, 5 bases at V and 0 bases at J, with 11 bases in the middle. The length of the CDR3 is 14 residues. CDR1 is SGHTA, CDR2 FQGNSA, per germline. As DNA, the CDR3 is TGTGCCAGCAGCCACCTTGACAGCTCCTACGAGCAGTACTTC. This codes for CASSHLDSSYEQYF. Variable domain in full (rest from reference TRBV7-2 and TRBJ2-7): GAGVSQSPSNKVTEKGKDVELRCDPISGHTALYWYRQSLGQGLEFLIYFQGNSAPDKSGLPSDRFSAERTGGSVSTLTIQRTQQEDSAVYLCASSHLDSSYEQYFGPGTRLTVT.

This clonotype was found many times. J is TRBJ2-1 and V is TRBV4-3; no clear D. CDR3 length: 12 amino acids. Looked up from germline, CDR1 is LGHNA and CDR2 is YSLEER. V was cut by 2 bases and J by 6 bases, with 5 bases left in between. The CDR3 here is CASSQTTNEQFF. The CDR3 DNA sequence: TGCGCCAGCAGCCAAACGACCAATGAGCAGTTCTTC.

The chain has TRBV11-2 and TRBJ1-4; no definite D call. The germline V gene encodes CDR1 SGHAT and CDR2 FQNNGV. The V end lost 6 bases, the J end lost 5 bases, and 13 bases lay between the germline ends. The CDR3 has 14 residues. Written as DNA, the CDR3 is TGTGCCAGCAGATCGATCCGAGGGAATGAAAAACTGTTTTTT. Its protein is CASRSIRGNEKLFF.

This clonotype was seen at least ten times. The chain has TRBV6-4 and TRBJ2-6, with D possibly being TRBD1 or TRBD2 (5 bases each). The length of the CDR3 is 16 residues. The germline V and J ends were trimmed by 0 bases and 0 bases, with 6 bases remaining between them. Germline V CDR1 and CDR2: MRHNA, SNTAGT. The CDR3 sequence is CASSDSGRSGANVLTF. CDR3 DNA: TGTGCCAGCAGTGACTCGGGACGCTCTGGGGCCAACGTCCTGACTTTC.

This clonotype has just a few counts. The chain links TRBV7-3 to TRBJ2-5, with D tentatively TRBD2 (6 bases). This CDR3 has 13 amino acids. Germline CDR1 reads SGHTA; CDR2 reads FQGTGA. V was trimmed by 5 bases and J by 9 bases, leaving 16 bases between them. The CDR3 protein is CASSQLAQGSQYF. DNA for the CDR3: TGTGCCAGCAGCCAACTAGCTCAAGGGTCCCAGTACTTC.

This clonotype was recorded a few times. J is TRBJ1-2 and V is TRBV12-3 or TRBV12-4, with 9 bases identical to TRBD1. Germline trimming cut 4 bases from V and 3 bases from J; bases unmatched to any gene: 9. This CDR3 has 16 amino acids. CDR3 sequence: CASSSTGTGIDYGYTF. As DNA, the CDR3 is TGTGCCAGCAGTTCAACCGGGACAGGGATCGACTATGGCTACACCTTC.

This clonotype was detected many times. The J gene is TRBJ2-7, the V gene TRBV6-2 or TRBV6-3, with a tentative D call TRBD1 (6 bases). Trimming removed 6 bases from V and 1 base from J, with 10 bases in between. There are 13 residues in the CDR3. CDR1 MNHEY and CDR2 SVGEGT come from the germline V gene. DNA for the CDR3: TGTGCCAGCAGCTGGGGGCGGTCCTACGAGCAGTACTTC. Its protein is CASSWGRSYEQYF.

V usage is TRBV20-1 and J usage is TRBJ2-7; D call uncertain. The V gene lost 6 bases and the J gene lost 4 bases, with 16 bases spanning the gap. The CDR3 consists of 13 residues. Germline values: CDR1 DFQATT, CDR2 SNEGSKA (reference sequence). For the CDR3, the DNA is TGCAGTGCAGGAGCCGCTTTGAGTTACGAGCAGTACTTC. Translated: CSAGAALSYEQYF.

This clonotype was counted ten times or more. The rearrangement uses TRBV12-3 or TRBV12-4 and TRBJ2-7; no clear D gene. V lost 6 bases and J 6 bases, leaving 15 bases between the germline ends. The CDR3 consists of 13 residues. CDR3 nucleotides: TGTGCCAGCAGCTCCCGCGTGGTCCTCGAGCAGTACTTC. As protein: CASSSRVVLEQYF.

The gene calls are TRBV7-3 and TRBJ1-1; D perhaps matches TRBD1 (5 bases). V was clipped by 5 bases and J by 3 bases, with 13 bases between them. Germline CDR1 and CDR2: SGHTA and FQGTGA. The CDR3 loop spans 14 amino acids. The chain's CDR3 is CASSPTAADTEAFF. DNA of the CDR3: TGTGCCAGCAGCCCGACAGCAGCAGACACTGAAGCTTTCTTT.

The DNA for the CDR3 is TGTGCCAGCAGTTCTGGGCCCGGTTCTGGGGCCAACGTCCTGACTTTC. Its protein is CASSSGPGSGANVLTF. V gene TRBV6-5 combines with J gene TRBJ2-6; D not certain. CDR1 is MNHEY, CDR2 SVGAGI, per germline. This CDR3 contains 16 residues. V shed 4 bases and J shed 1 base, with 11 bases lying between them.

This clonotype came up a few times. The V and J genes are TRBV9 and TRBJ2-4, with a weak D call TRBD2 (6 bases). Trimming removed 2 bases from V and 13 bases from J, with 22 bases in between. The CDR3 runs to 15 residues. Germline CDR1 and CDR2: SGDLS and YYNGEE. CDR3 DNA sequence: TGTGCCAGCAGCGTCGGCGGGACGTCCTACAATGAGCAGTACTTC. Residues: CASSVGGTSYNEQYF.

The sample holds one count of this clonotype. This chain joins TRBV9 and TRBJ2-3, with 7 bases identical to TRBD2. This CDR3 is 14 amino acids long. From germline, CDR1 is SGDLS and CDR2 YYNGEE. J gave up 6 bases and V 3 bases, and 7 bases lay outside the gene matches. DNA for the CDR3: TGTGCCAGCAGCGGGGGTCAGGGAGGGGATACGCAGTATTTT. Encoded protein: CASSGGQGGDTQYF.

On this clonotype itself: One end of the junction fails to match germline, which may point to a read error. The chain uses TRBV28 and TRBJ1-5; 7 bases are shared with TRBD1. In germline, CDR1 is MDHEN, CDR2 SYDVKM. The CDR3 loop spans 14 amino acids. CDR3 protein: CTSSYRGFNQPQHF. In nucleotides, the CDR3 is TGTACCAGCAGTTACAGGGGTTTCAATCAGCCCCAGCATTTT.